Sequencing of this T cell receptor (beta chain) was carried out in a study of blood T cells in healthy people across ages. V was pared by 6 bases and J by 8 bases, with 25 bases between. CDR3 length equals 16 residues. Comments on this clonotype: Its antigen is undetermined.

PCR was performed a second time for 7 to 11 cycles using a sample-barcoded 5' primer and a J-beta primer mix. A template-switch adaptor that had 12 random nucleotides put a tag on each cDNA molecule. MiXCR, applied by TCRdb to the 5' RACE reads, yields one record per CDR3 protein. The repertoire includes roughly 1 million distinct CDR3 sequences, 25% of them detected once, and 0.75% sits in the top ten. Findings of the study overall: Since the PBMCs were unsorted, naive and antigen-experienced cells could not be conclusively compared. Considered underestimates were the diversity estimates obtained from one million T cells.

These sequences were also reported in another study, on T cells of mothers and their children. From that paper: The whole RNA yield was converted to cDNA, roughly 1.5 ug per 15 ul.

V gene TRBV12-3 or TRBV12-4 combines with J gene TRBJ1-2; the D gene is possibly TRBD1 (6 bases). Material: blood. The source of this sequence is a girl aged 2-9 years in good health. The CDR3 is CASSQGRPISLRGYTF. The CDR3 DNA reads TGTGCCAGCAGCCAGGGGAGGCCGATCAGCCTCCGCGGCTACACCTTC.